Included here is one T cell receptor (beta chain) sequence, with context. As the CDR3 is not closed by the conserved phenylalanine or tryptophan, this likely results from a read error. The DNA is left out, because the CDR3 cannot be placed on it with certainty; the CDR3 is given as TCRdb lists it. TCRdb's table, derived via immunoSEQ multiplex PCR, lists solely in-frame clones and lacks some. The sample records around 230,000 clones, about 95% being singletons. The data were obtained in a study of control samples from healthy donors and cancer patients. The CDR3 contains 15 residues when both ends are counted. Germline V CDR1 and CDR2: SGHAT, FQNNGV.

This clonotype was obtained from a middle-aged man in good health. Sequencing used blood. The rearrangement links TRBV11-2 to TRBJ1-2; the D segment call TRBD1 is taken from the table without a DNA check. CDR3 in amino acids: CASSPHPRDRGRVSV.